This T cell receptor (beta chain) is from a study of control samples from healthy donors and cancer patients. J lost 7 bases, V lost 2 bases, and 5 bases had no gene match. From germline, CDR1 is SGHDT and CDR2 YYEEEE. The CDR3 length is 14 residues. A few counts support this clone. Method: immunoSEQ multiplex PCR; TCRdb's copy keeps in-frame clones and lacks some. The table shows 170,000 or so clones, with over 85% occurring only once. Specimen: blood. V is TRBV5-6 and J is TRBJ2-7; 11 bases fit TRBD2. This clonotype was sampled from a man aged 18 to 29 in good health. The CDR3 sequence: CASSFSGGAGEQYF. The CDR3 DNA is TGTGCCAGCAGCTTTAGCGGGGGGGCGGGAGAGCAGTACTTC.